Listed here are 28 T cell receptor beta chains from one sample, sequenced in a study of cytomegalovirus exposure and HLA in healthy donors. PCR employed 60 Vbeta and 13 Jbeta primers. Repertoires were generated with immunoSEQ multiplex PCR, while TCRdb's copy carries only in-frame clones and drops some. This table holds around 130,000 clones, around 83% found once. Sequences were obtained from PBMCs. The receptors derive from a girl aged 2 to 10 in good health and CMV-seronegative.

The V gene is TRBV7-3, the J gene TRBJ1-1, with D possibly matching TRBD1 (5 bases). The CDR3 consists of 13 residues. With 5 bases removed from V and 3 bases from J, the gap between germline ends came to 10 bases. Germline values: CDR1 SGHTA, CDR2 FQGTGA. CDR3 amino acids: CASSAGRDTEAFF. The CDR3 region has the DNA TGTGCCAGCAGCGCAGGGAGGGACACTGAAGCTTTCTTT.

This chain connects TRBV4-1 to TRBJ2-7, with D unresolved. Germline CDR1 is MGHRA and CDR2 is YSYEKL. The CDR3 consists of 15 residues. V was shortened by 2 bases and J by 5 bases, with 16 bases between the two germline ends. The DNA of the CDR3 is TGCGCCAGCAGCCAATGGAGCCGCTACTACGACGAGCAGTACTTC. Translated: CASSQWSRYYDEQYF.

This clone was seen a single time. The chain joins TRBV23-1 to TRBJ2-3; 9 bases map to TRBD2. TRBV23-1 is filed as an ORF, its function uncertain. The V and J ends lost 6 bases and 0 bases, in that order; junction bases with no gene match: 13. The CDR3 extends over 18 amino acids. In DNA, the CDR3 is TGCGCCAGCAGCCACAGGTGCGGGAGGGCGACTAGCACAGATACGCAGTATTTT. Residues: CASSHRCGRATSTDTQYF.

The chain combines TRBV7-5 with TRBJ2-3; the table's TRBD1 call for D was not verified on the DNA. TRBV7-5 is recorded as a pseudogene. The CDR3 totals 18 residues. In nucleotides, the CDR3 is TGTGTCAGAAGCTTACACCCCAGGGACAGGGGGCCGTCGGATACGCAGTATTTT. It is translated as CVRSLHPRDRGPSDTQYF.

The chain has TRBV28 and TRBJ1-5, with D possibly TRBD1 on 5 matching bases. The germline CDR1 and CDR2 sequences are MDHEN and SYDVKM. The V end lost 5 bases, the J end lost 0 bases, and 11 bases lay between the germline ends. There are 15 residues in the CDR3. As DNA, the CDR3 is TGTGCCAGCAGTCCCCTGCAGGGTAGCAATCAGCCCCAGCATTTT. This encodes CASSPLQGSNQPQHF.

This chain joins TRBV18 and TRBJ2-3; 10 positions match TRBD2. The CDR3 sequence is 16 residues long. V was pared by 4 bases and J by 3 bases, with 7 bases of the junction left unmatched. Per germline, CDR1 KGHSH and CDR2 LQKENI. CDR3 DNA sequence: TGTGCCAGCTCACAGCGGGGGGGCGGGAGGACAGATACGCAGTATTTT. The encoded protein is CASSQRGGGRTDTQYF.

V and J are TRBV5-4 and TRBJ2-7; 9 nucleotides align to TRBD2. Germline CDR1 and CDR2: SGHNT and YYREEE (reference sequence). There are 14 residues in the CDR3. The V and J ends lost 4 bases and 3 bases, in that order; junction bases with no gene match: 5. The CDR3 here is CASSLGLASYEQYF. CDR3 coding DNA: TGTGCCAGCAGCCTAGGACTAGCGAGCTACGAGCAGTACTTC.

Details on this clone: In the same sample, other DNA sequences code for this CDR3. This rearrangement joins TRBV5-1 to TRBJ2-7; the match to TRBD2 covers 8 bases. In germline, CDR1 is SGHRS, CDR2 YFSETQ. This CDR3 has 15 amino acids. The ends lost 0 bases at V and 1 base at J; junction bases unmatched: 3. Here the CDR3 reads CASSLAGGSSYEQYF. CDR3 coding DNA: TGCGCCAGCAGCTTGGCGGGGGGGTCTTCCTACGAGCAGTACTTC.

The chain joins TRBV28 to TRBJ2-3; unclear D gene. CDR1 and CDR2 (germline): MDHEN, SYDVKM. The CDR3 extends over 14 amino acids. Trimming took 5 bases from V and 0 from J, leaving 9 bases between them. CDR3 in DNA: TGTGCCAGCAGTGTGCAGACTAGCACAGATACGCAGTATTTT. Protein product: CASSVQTSTDTQYF.

Written as DNA, the CDR3 is TGTGCCAGCAGCCCCGACAGGGGCCAGAACACTGAAGCTTTCTTT. Protein: CASSPDRGQNTEAFF. The gene calls are TRBV7-3 and TRBJ1-1, with 8 positions matching TRBD1. CDR3 length: 15 residues. In germline, CDR1 is SGHTA, CDR2 FQGTGA. V was pared by 5 bases and J by 1 base, with 6 bases of the junction left unmatched.

The chain combines TRBV7-8 with TRBJ2-2, with D tentatively TRBD2 (5 bases). V lost 5 bases to trimming and J lost 6 bases, with 19 bases between them. Germline CDR1 reads SGHVS; CDR2 reads FQNEAQ. The CDR3 runs to 16 residues. The CDR3 DNA reads as TGTGCCAGCAGCGTAACCGGGGAGCCCGAGGCCGGGGAGCTGTTTTTT. Translated, it gives CASSVTGEPEAGELFF.

The rearrangement joins TRBV7-2 to TRBJ1-2; D uncertain. The germline gives CDR1 SGHTA, CDR2 FQGNSA. Trimming pared 5 bases from V and 14 bases from J, leaving 18 bases between. The CDR3 sequence is 12 residues long. Here the CDR3 reads CASSIVVTPGTF. The CDR3 DNA sequence: TGTGCCAGCAGCATAGTCGTGACCCCGGGAACCTTC.

The gene calls are TRBV6-6 and TRBJ1-4; D call uncertain. Germline V gene data show CDR1 as MNHNY and CDR2 as SVGAGI (reference sequence). The CDR3 contains 12 residues. The V gene lost 6 bases and the J gene lost 5 bases, with 7 bases spanning the gap. The CDR3 DNA is TGTGCCAGCAGGCTGAGGAATGAAAAACTGTTTTTT. Protein: CASRLRNEKLFF.

V and J are TRBV4-1 and TRBJ2-5; 10 bases are shared with TRBD2. Germline-derived CDR1 and CDR2 are MGHRA and YSYEKL. V lost 0 bases to trimming and J lost 4 bases; unmatched junction nucleotides: 11. This CDR3 contains 18 residues. For the CDR3, the DNA is TGCGCCAGCAGCCAAGATAGCCTAGCGGGAGTTTTTCGAGAGACCCAGTACTTC. Translated: CASSQDSLAGVFRETQYF.

This clone appeared once. The chain uses TRBV25-1 and TRBJ1-4; D gene ambiguous. In germline, CDR1 is MGHDK, CDR2 SYGVNS. This CDR3 spans 15 amino acids. Trimming stripped 7 bases from V and 5 bases from J, with 17 bases between. CDR3 DNA: TGTGCCAGCACCAAAGAGGGCAGCGAGAATGAAAAACTGTTTTTT. Translated: CASTKEGSENEKLFF. The variable domain in full, with the rest retrieved from reference TRBV25-1 and TRBJ1-4, is EADIYQTPRYLVIGTGKKITLECSQTMGHDKMYWYQQDPGMELHLIHYSYGVNSTEKGDLSSESTVSRIRTEHFPLTLESARPSHTSQYLCASTKEGSENEKLFFGSGTQLSVL.

The chain has TRBV5-4 and TRBJ2-7; 11 bases align to TRBD2. The CDR3 has 16 residues. The germline gives CDR1 SGHNT, CDR2 YYREEE (reference sequence). The trim removed 0 bases at V and 2 bases at J, leaving 4 bases unmatched. The CDR3 DNA reads as TGTGCCAGCAGCTTGGCCGGGACTAGCGGTGCCTACGAGCAGTACTTC. Translated: CASSLAGTSGAYEQYF.

The J gene is TRBJ1-2, the V gene TRBV5-4; perhaps TRBD1 as D (5 bases). Trimming took off 5 bases at V and 0 bases at J, with 14 bases between the two ends. Germline CDR1 is SGHNT and CDR2 is YYREEE (reference sequence). This CDR3 spans 15 amino acids. This CDR3 is CASRRQYTANYGYTF. The CDR3 coding sequence is TGTGCCAGCAGACGACAGTATACCGCTAACTATGGCTACACCTTC.

The rearrangement joins TRBV6-7 to TRBJ1-4; 10 bases match TRBD1. TRBV6-7 is flagged as an ORF with uncertain function. This CDR3 is 15 amino acids long. Losses at the gene ends were 5 bases for V and 10 bases for J; bases not matched to a gene: 10. The CDR3 region is CASSPRQGARVKLFF. In DNA form, the CDR3 reads TGTGCCAGCAGTCCCCGACAGGGGGCTAGGGTAAAACTGTTTTTT.

The chain uses TRBV6-5 and TRBJ1-2; D remains unclear. Deletions cut 3 bases from V and 7 bases from J, with 12 bases between. CDR1 and CDR2 from the germline V gene are MNHEY and SVGAGI. The CDR3 is 13 residues long. For the CDR3, the DNA is TGTGCCAGCAGTTATCCGGGTGAGGGTGGCTACACCTTC. It encodes CASSYPGEGGYTF.

V usage is TRBV4-2 and J usage is TRBJ2-3; tentative D call: TRBD1 (6 bases). Germline values: CDR1 LGHNA, CDR2 YNFKEQ. V was trimmed by 1 base and J by 4 bases, leaving 12 bases between them. The CDR3 is made up of 15 amino acids. CDR3 in amino acids: CASSQGPRGADTQYF. In DNA form, the CDR3 reads TGTGCCAGCAGCCAAGGCCCCAGGGGCGCAGATACGCAGTATTTT.

The rearrangement links TRBV30 to TRBJ2-7; possibly TRBD1 for D (6 bases). The CDR3 loop spans 14 amino acids. Trimming stripped 2 bases from V and 2 bases from J, with 13 bases between. Germline V gives CDR1 GTSNPN, CDR2 SVGIG (reference sequence). The CDR3, as DNA: TGTGCCTGGAGTAGGGCAGGGGCTCCCTACGAGCAGTACTTC. Protein product: CAWSRAGAPYEQYF.

This clone showed up just a few times. This chain uses TRBV6-1 with TRBJ1-1, with D uncertain. V was trimmed by 2 bases and J by 6 bases, leaving 13 bases between them. From germline, CDR1 is MNHNS and CDR2 SASEGT. The CDR3 extends over 14 amino acids. CDR3 DNA sequence: TGTGCCAGCAGTGAATCGGGTGTCATACCTGAAGCTTTCTTT. Translation gives CASSESGVIPEAFF.

The genes are TRBV9 and TRBJ1-1; D gene uncertain. The V end lost 2 bases, the J end lost 2 bases, and 7 bases lay between the germline ends. This CDR3 has 13 amino acids. Germline CDR1 SGDLS, CDR2 YYNGEE. DNA for the CDR3: TGTGCCAGCAGCGTCGGGATAAACACTGAAGCTTTCTTT. Amino acid sequence: CASSVGINTEAFF.

This clone was counted a few times. The chain combines TRBV30 with TRBJ1-2, with 8 bases lining up with TRBD1. In germline, CDR1 is GTSNPN, CDR2 SVGIG (reference sequence). CDR3 length equals 15 residues. J gave up 6 bases and V 5 bases, and 14 bases lay outside the gene matches. This chain's CDR3 is CAWGRTGNSGNGYTF. DNA of the CDR3: TGTGCCTGGGGAAGGACAGGGAATAGTGGGAATGGCTACACCTTC.

V usage is TRBV7-9 and J usage is TRBJ2-5, with D maybe TRBD2 (6 bases). Trimming took off 5 bases at V and 4 bases at J, with 17 bases between the two ends. CDR1 and CDR2 (germline): SEHNR, FQNEAQ (reference sequence). The CDR3 is made up of 15 amino acids. This CDR3 is CASSRVGGVRETQYF. The CDR3 DNA is TGTGCCAGCAGCCGCGTCGGAGGGGTACGAGAGACCCAGTACTTC.

The V call is TRBV4-1, the J call TRBJ2-5; D perhaps matches TRBD1 (6 bases). The J call is doubtful: the DNA matches TRBJ2-7 better. This CDR3 has 16 amino acids. The germline gives CDR1 MGHRA, CDR2 YSYEKL. CDR3 sequence (DNA): TGCGCCAGCAGCCAGACACCCGGGACAAGACAATACGAGCAGTACTTC. Its protein is CASSQTPGTRQYEQYF.

The gene calls are TRBV11-2 and TRBJ2-7, with a weak D call TRBD1 (6 bases). The CDR3 runs 15 residues. Looked up from germline, CDR1 is SGHAT and CDR2 is FQNNGV. The ends were cut back, 5 bases at V and 0 bases at J, with 14 bases in the middle. The DNA for the CDR3 is TGTGCCAGCAGCACCTTTAGGGGGAGCTCCTACGAGCAGTACTTC. It translates to CASSTFRGSSYEQYF.

This clone was detected only once. The rearrangement uses TRBV6-1 and TRBJ2-6; D possibly corresponds to TRBD1 (6 bases). The germline gives CDR1 MNHNS, CDR2 SASEGT. The CDR3 runs 16 residues. The ends were cut back, 2 bases at V and 2 bases at J, with 10 bases in the middle. CDR3 in amino acids: CASSELWGPGANVLTF. The DNA of the CDR3 is TGTGCCAGCAGTGAACTGTGGGGGCCTGGGGCCAACGTCCTGACTTTC.